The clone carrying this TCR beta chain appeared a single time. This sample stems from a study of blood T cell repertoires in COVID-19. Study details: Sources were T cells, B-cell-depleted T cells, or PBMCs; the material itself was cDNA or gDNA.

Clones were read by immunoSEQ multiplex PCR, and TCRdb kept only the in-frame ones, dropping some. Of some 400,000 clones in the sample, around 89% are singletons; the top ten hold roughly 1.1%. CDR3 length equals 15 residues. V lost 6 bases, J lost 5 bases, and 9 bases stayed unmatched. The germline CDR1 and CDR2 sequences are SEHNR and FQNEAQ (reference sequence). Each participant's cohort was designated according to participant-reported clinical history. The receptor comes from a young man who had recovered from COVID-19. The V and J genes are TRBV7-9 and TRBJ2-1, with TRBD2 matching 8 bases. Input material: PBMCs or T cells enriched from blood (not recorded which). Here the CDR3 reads CASRGGSGGNNEQFF. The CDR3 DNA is TGTGCCAGCAGAGGTGGGAGCGGGGGAAACAATGAGCAGTTCTTC. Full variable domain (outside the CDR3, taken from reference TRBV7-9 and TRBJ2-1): DTGVSQNPRHKITKRGQNVTFRCDPISEHNRLYWYRQTLGQGPEFLTYFQNEAQLEKSRLLSDRFSAERPKGSFSTLEIQRTEQGDSAMYLCASRGGSGGNNEQFFGPGTRLTVL.